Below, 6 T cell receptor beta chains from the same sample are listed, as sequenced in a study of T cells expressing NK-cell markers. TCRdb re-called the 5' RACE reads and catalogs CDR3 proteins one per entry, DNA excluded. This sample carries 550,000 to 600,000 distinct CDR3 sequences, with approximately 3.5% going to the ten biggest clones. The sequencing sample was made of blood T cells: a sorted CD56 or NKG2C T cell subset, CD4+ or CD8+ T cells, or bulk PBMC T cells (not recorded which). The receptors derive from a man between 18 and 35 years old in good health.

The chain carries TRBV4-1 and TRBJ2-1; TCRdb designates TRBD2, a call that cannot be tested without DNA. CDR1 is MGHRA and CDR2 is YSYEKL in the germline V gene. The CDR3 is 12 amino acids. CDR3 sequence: CASSATRNEQFF.

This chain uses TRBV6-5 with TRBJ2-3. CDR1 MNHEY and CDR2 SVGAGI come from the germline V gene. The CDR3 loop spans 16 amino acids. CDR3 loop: CASSYSGNYPTDTQYF.

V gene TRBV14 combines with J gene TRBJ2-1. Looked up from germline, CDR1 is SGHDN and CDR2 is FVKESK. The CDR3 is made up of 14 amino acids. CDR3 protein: CASSQEGYWDEQFF.

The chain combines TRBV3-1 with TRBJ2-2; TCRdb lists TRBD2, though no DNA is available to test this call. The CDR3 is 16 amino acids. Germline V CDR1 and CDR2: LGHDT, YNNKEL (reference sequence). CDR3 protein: CASSHGLAGPTGELFF. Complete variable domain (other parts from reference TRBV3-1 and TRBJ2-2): DTAVSQTPKYLVTQMGNDKSIKCEQNLGHDTMYWYKQDSKKFLKIMFSYNNKELIINETVPNRFSPKSPDKAHLNLHINSLELGDSAVYFCASSHGLAGPTGELFFGEGSRLTVL.

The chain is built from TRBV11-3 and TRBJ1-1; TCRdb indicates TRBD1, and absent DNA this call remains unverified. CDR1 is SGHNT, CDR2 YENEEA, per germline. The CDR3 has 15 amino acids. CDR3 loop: CASSFGGSMNTEAFF.

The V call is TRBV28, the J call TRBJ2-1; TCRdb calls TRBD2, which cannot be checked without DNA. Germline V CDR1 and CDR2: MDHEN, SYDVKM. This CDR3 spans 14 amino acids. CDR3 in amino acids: CASSSPGPTREQFF.